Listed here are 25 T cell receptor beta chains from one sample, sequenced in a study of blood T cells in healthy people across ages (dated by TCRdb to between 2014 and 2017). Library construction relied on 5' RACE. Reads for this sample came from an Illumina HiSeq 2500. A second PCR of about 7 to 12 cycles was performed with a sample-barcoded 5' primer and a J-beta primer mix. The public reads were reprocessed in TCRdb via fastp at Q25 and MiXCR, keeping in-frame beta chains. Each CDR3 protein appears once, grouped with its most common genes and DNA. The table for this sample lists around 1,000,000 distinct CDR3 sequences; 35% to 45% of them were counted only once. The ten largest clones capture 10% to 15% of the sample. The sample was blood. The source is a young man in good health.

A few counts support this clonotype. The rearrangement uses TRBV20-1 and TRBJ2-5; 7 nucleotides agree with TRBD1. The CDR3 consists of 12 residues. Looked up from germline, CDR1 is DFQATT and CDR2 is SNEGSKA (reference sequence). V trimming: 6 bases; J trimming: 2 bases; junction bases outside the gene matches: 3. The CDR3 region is CSAGTVQETQYF. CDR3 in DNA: TGCAGTGCGGGGACAGTTCAAGAGACCCAGTACTTC.

CDR3 nucleotides: TGTGCCACCAGGATAAATGTCCGAAATGAGCAGTTCTTC. It translates to CATRINVRNEQFF. The chain links TRBV6-2 or TRBV6-3 to TRBJ2-1, with no clear D. The CDR3 loop spans 13 amino acids. Trimming stripped 10 bases from V and 7 bases from J, with 17 bases between. From germline, CDR1 is MNHEY and CDR2 SVGEGT.

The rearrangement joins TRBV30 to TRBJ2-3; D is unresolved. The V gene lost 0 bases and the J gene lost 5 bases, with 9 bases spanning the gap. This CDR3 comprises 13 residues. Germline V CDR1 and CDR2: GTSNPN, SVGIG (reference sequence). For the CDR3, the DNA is TGTGCCTGGAGTGTATTGCTGGAAGATACGCAGTATTTT. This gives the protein CAWSVLLEDTQYF. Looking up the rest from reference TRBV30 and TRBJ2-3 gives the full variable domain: SQTIHQWPATLVQPVGSPLSLECTVEGTSNPNLYWYRQAAGRGLQLLFYSVGIGQISSEVPQNLSASRPQDRQFILSSKKLLLSDSGFYLCAWSVLLEDTQYFGPGTRLTVL.

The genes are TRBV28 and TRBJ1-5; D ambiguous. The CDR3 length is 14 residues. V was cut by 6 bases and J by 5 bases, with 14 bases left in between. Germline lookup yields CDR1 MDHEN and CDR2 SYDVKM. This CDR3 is CASSPPGSDQPQHF. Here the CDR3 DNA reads TGTGCCAGCAGCCCTCCGGGCTCCGATCAGCCCCAGCATTTT.

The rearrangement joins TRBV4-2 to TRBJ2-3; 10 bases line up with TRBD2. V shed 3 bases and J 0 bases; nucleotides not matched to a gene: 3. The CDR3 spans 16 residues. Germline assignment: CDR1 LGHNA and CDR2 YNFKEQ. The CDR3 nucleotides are TGTGCCAGCAGCCACCTAGCGGGGGAGAGCACAGATACGCAGTATTTT. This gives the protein CASSHLAGESTDTQYF.

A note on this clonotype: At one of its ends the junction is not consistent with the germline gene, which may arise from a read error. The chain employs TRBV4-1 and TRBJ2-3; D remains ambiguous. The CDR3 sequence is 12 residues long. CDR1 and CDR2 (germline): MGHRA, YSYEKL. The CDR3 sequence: CASGASAETQYF. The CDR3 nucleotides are TGCGCCAGCGGAGCGAGCGCAGAGACGCAGTATTTT.

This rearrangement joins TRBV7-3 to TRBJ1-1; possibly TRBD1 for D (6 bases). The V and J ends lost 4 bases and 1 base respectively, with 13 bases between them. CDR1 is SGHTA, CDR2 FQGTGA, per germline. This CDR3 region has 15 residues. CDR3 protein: CASSSHGGSNTEAFF. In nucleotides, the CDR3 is TGTGCCAGCAGCTCCCACGGGGGCTCGAACACTGAAGCTTTCTTT.

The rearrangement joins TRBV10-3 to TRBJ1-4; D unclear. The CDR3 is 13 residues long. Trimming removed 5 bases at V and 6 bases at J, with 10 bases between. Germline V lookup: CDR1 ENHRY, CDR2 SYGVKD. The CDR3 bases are TGTGCCATCAGTCCAAACTTCGATGAAAAACTGTTTTTT. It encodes CAISPNFDEKLFF.

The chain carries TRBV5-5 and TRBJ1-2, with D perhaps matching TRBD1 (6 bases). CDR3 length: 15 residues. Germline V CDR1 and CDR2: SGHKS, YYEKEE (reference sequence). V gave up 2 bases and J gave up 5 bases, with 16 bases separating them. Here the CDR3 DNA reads TGTGCCAGCAGCTTTCTACAGGGACCAACATATGGCTACACCTTC. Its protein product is CASSFLQGPTYGYTF.

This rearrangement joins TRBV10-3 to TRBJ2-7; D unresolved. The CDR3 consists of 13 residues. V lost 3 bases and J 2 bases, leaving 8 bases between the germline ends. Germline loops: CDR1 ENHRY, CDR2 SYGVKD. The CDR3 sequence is CAISEGSTYEQYF. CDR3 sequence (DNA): TGTGCCATCAGTGAAGGGTCTACCTACGAGCAGTACTTC.

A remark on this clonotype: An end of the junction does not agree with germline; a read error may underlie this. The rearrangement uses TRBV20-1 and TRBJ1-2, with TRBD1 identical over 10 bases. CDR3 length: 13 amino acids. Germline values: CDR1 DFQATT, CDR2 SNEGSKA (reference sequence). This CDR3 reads CSAKGQGDHGHTF. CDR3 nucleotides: TGCAGTGCTAAAGGACAGGGGGACCATGGCCACACCTTC.

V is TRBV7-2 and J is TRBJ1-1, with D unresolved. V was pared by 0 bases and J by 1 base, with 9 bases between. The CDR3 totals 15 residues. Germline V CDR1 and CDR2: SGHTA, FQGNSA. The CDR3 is CASSLAVGWNTEAFF. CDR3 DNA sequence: TGTGCCAGCAGCTTAGCGGTAGGGTGGAACACTGAAGCTTTCTTT.

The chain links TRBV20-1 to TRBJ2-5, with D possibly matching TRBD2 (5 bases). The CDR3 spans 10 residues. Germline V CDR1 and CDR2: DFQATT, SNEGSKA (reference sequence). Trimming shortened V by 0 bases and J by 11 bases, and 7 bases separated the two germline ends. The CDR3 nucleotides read TGCAGTGCTAGAGATAGCGTGCAGTACTTC. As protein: CSARDSVQYF.

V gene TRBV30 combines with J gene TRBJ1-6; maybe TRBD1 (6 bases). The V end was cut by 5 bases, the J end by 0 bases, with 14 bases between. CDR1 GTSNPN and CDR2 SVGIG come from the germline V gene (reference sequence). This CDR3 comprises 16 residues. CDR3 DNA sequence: TGTGCCTGGGGTGGGGGCAAATACTCCTATAATTCACCCCTCCACTTT. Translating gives CAWGGGKYSYNSPLHF.

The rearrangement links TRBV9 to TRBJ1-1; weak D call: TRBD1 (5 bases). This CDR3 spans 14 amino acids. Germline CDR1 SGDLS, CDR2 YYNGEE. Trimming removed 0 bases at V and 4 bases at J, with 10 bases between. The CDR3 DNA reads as TGTGCCAGCAGCGTAGTAGGGGAGGGCACTGAAGCTTTCTTT. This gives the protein CASSVVGEGTEAFF.

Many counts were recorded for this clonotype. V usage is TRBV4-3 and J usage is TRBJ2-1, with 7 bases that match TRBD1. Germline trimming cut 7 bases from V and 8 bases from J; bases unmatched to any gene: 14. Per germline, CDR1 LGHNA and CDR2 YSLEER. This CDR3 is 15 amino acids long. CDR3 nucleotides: TGCGCCAGCACCAAAGTTTACAGGGGTTGGGATGAGCAGTTCTTC. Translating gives CASTKVYRGWDEQFF.

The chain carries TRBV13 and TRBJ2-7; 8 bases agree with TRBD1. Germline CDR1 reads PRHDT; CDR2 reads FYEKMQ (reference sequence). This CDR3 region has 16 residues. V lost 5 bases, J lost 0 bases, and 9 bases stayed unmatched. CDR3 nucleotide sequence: TGTGCCAGCAGCCTCCTCGGACAGGGCCACTCCTACGAGCAGTACTTC. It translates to CASSLLGQGHSYEQYF.

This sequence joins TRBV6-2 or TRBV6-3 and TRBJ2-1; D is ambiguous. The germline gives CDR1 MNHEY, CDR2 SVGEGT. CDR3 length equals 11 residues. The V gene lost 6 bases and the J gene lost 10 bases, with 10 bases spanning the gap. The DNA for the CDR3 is TGTGCCAGCAGCCTTACTCTAGAGCAGTTCTTC. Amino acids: CASSLTLEQFF.

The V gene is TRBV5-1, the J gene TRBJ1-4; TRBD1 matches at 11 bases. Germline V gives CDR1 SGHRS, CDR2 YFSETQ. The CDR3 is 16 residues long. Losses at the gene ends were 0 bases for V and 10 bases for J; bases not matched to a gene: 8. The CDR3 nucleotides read TGCGCCAGCAGCTTGGTTCTTACCGGGACAGGGGGAAAACTGTTTTTT. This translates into CASSLVLTGTGGKLFF.

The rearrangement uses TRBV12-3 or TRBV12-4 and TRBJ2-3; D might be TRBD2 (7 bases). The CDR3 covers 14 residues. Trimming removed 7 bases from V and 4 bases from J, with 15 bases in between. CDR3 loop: CASKVGGGADTQYF. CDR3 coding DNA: TGTGCCAGCAAAGTAGGGGGGGGAGCAGATACGCAGTATTTT.

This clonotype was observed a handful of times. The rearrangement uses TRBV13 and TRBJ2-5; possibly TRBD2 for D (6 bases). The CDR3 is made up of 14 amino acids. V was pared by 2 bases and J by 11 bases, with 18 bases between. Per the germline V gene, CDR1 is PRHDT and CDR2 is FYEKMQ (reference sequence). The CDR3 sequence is CASSLWRAMNEQYF. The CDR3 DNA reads TGTGCCAGCAGCTTATGGAGGGCCATGAATGAGCAGTACTTC.

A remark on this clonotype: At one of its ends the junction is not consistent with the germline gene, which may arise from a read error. CDR3 nucleotides: TGCAGTGCTAGTGGTCCCCCTGGGGCTATCAATGAGCGGTACTTC. Protein: CSASGPPGAINERYF. The chain couples TRBV20-1 to TRBJ2-7, with D possibly TRBD1 on 5 matching bases. This CDR3 has 15 amino acids. Per germline, CDR1 DFQATT and CDR2 SNEGSKA (reference sequence).

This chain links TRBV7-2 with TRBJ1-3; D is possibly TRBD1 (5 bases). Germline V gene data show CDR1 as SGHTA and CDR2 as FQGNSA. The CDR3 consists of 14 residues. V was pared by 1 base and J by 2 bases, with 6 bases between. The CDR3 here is CASSLVGAGNTIYF. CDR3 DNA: TGTGCCAGCAGCTTAGTAGGGGCTGGAAACACCATATATTTT. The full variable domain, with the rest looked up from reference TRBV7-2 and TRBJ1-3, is GAGVSQSPSNKVTEKGKDVELRCDPISGHTALYWYRQSLGQGLEFLIYFQGNSAPDKSGLPSDRFSAERTGGSVSTLTIQRTQQEDSAVYLCASSLVGAGNTIYFGEGSWLTVV.

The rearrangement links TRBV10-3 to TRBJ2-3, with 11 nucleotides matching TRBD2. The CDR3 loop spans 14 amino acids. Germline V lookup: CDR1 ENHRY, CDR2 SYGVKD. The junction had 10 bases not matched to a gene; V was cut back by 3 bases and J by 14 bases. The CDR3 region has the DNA TGTGCCATCAGTGACCGGCTAGCGGGGGGTATTCTGTATTTT. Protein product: CAISDRLAGGILYF.

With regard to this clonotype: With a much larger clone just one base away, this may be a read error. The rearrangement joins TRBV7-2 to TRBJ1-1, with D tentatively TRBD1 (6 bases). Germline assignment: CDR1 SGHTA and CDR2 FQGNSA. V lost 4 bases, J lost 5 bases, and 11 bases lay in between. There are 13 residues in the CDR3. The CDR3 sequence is CASSSQGKTEAFF. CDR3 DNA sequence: TGTGCCAGCAGCTCCCAGGGGAAAACTGAAGCTTTCTTT.